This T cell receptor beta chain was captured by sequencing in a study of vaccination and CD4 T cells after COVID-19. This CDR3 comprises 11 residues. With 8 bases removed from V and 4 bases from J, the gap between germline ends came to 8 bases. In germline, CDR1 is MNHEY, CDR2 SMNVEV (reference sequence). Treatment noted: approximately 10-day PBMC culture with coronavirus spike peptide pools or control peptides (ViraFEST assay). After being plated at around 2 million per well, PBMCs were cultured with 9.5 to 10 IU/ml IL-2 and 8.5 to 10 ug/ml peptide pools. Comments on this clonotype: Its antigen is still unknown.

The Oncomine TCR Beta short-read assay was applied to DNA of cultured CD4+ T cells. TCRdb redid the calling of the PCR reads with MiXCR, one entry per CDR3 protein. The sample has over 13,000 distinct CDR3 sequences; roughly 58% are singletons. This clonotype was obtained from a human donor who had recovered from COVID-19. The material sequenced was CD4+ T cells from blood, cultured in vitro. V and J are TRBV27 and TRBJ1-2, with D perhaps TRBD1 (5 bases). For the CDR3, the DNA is TGTGCCAGCCGGGGCATCTATGGCTACACCTTC. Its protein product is CASRGIYGYTF.